This TCR beta chain was identified during a study of blood T cell repertoires in COVID-19. Study background: The United States, Italy and Spain supplied acute and convalescent COVID-19 samples. T cells, B-cell-depleted T cells, or PBMCs supplied cDNA or gDNA.

CDR1 and CDR2 (germline): WNHNN, SYGVQD (reference sequence). Trimming took off 4 bases at V and 4 bases at J, with 10 bases between the two ends. The CDR3 runs 13 residues. This clone was observed once. Authors' data handling: Reference gene primer amplification gave nucleated cell count estimates. Libraries were prepared by immunoSEQ multiplex PCR; TCRdb keeps only in-frame clonotypes and omits some of them. V and J calls and clone size follow that table, whereas D and trimming were derived from the DNA. The data hold tens of thousands of clones, with more than 80% observed a single time. Sequencing used peripheral blood. The receptor was isolated from a woman in her sixties with acute or convalescent COVID-19. The genes are TRBV10-1 and TRBJ1-1; no clear D gene. This chain's CDR3 is CASSVAGFTEAFF. As DNA, the CDR3 is TGCGCCAGCAGTGTTGCGGGGTTCACTGAAGCTTTCTTT.